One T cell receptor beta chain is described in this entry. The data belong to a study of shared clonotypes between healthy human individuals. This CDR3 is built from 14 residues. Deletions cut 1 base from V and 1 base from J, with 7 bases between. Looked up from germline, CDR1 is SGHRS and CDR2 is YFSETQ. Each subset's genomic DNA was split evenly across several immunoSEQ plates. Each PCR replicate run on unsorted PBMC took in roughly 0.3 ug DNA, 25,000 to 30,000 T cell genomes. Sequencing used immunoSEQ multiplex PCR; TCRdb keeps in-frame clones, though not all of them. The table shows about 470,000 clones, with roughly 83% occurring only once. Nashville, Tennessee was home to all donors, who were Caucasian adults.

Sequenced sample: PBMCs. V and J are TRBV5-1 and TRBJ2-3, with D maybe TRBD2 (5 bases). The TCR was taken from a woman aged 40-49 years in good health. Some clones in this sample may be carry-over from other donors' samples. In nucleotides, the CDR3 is TGCGCCAGCAGCTTGAGCGGAGGCACAGATACGCAGTATTTT. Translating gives CASSLSGGTDTQYF.